Detailed here is one T cell receptor beta chain. This sample stems from a study of shared clonotypes between healthy human individuals. Repertoires were generated with immunoSEQ multiplex PCR, while TCRdb's copy carries only in-frame clones and drops some. The sample has about 2 million clones; over 85% are singletons. Germline CDR1 reads SGHAT; CDR2 reads FQNNGV. This CDR3 contains 14 residues. The V gene lost 5 bases and the J gene lost 7 bases, with 14 bases spanning the gap. The rearrangement uses TRBV11-2 and TRBJ1-4; a possible D gene is TRBD1 (5 bases). The source material was naive CD4+ T cells sorted from blood. Subset meaning: CD45RA+ positively selected. The sequence was collected from a man between 18 and 35 years old in good health. The CDR3 region is CASSPVGGGEKLFF. As DNA, the CDR3 is TGTGCCAGCAGCCCCGTGGGGGGTGGTGAAAAACTGTTTTTT.